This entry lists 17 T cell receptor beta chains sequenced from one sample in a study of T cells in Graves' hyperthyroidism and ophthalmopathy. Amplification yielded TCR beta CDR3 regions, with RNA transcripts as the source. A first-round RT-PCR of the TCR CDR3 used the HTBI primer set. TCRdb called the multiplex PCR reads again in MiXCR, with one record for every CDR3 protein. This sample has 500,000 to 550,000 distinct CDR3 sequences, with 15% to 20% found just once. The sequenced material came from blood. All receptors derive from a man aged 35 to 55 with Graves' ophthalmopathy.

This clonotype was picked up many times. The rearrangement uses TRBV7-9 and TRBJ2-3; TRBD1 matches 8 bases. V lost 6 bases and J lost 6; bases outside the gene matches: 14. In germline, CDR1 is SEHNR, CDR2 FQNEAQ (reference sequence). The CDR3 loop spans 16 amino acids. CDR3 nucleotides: TGTGCCAGCAGTGATTTAGAGGACAGGGCCTTGGATACGCAGTATTTT. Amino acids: CASSDLEDRALDTQYF.

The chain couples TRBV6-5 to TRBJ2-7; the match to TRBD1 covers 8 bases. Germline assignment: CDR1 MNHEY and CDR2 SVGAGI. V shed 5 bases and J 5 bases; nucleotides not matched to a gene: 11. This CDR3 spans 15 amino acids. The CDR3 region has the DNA TGTGCCAGCAGTCCCTCGACAGGGGCGACCCACGAGCAGTACTTC. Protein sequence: CASSPSTGATHEQYF.

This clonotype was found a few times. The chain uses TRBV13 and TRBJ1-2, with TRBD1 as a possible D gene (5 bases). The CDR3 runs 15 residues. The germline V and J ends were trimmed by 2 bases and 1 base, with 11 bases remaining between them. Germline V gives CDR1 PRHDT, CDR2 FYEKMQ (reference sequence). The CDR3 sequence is CASSLSSGGNYGYTF. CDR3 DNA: TGTGCCAGCAGCTTATCGAGTGGGGGTAACTATGGCTACACCTTC.

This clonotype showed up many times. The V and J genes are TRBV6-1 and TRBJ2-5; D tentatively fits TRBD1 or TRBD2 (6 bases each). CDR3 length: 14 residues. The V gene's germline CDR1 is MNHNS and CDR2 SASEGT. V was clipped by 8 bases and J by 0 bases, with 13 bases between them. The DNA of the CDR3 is TGTGCCAGCGGGGGGCGTTGGTACCAAGAGACCCAGTACTTC. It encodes CASGGRWYQETQYF.

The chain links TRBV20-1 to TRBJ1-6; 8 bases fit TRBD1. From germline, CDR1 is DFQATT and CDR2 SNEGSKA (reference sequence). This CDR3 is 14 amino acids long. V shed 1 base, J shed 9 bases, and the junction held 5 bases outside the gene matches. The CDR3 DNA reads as TGCAGTGCTAGAGGACAGGGGAGGAGTTCACCCCTCCACTTT. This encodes CSARGQGRSSPLHF.

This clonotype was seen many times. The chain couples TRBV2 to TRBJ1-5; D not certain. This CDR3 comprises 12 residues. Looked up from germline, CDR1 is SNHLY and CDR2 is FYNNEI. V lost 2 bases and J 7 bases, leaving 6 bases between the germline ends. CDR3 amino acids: CASSESGQPQHF. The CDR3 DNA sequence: TGTGCCAGCAGTGAAAGTGGGCAGCCCCAGCATTTT. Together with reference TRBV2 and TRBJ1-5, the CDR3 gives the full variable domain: EPEVTQTPSHQVTQMGQEVILRCVPISNHLYFYWYRQILGQKVEFLVSFYNNEISEKSEIFDDQFSVERPDGSNFTLKIRSTKLEDSAMYFCASSESGQPQHFGDGTRLSIL.

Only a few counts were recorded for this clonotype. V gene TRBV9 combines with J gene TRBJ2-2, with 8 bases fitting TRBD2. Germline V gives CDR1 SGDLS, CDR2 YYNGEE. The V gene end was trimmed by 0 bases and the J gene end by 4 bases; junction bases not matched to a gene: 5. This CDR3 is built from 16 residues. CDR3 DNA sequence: TGTGCCAGCAGCGTAGATCGACTAGCGAGCACCGGGGAGCTGTTTTTT. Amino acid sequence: CASSVDRLASTGELFF. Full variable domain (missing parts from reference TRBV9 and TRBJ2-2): DSGVTQTPKHLITATGQRVTLRCSPRSGDLSVYWYQQSLDQGLQFLIQYYNGEERAKGNILERFSAQQFPDLHSELNLSSLELGDSALYFCASSVDRLASTGELFFGEGSRLTVL.

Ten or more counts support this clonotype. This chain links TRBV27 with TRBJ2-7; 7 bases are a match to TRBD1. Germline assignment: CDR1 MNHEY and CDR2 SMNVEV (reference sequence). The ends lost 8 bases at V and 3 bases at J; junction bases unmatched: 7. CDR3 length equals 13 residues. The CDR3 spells CASGTAFVYEQYF. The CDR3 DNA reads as TGTGCCAGCGGGACAGCTTTTGTCTACGAGCAGTACTTC.

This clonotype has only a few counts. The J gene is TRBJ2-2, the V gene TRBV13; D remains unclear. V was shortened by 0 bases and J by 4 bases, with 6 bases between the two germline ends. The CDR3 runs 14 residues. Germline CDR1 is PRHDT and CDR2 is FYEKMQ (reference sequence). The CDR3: CASSLGAFTGELFF. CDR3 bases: TGTGCCAGCAGCTTAGGGGCTTTCACCGGGGAGCTGTTTTTT.

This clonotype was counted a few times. The CDR3 region has the DNA TGTGCCAGCAGCAACAGAGGGTACAATCAGCCCCAGCATTTT. This sequence encodes CASSNRGYNQPQHF. This chain joins TRBV28 and TRBJ1-5; D gene unclear. Trimming removed 6 bases at V and 3 bases at J, with 12 bases between. The CDR3 totals 14 residues. Germline-derived CDR1 and CDR2 are MDHEN and SYDVKM.

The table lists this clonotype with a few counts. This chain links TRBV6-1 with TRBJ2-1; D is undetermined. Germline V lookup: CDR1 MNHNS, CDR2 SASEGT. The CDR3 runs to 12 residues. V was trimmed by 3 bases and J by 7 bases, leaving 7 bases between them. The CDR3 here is CASSEALNEQFF. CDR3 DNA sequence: TGTGCCAGCAGTGAGGCGTTGAATGAGCAGTTCTTC.

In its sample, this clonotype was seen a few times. CDR3 bases: TGTGCCAGCAGCTTAAACGGAGCTAGGGACACAGATACGCAGTATTTT. Translated: CASSLNGARDTDTQYF. This sequence joins TRBV7-3 and TRBJ2-3, with no clear D. Germline CDR1 reads SGHTA; CDR2 reads FQGTGA. Trimming removed 1 base from V and 2 bases from J, with 13 bases in between. CDR3 size: 16 residues.

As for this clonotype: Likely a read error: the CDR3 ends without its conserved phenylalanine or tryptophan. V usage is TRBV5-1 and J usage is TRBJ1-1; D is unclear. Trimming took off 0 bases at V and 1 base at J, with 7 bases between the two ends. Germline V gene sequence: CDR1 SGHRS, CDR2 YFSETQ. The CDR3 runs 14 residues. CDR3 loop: CASSLDGPNTEAFL. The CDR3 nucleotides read TGCGCCAGCAGCTTGGATGGGCCGAACACTGAAGCTTTCCTT.

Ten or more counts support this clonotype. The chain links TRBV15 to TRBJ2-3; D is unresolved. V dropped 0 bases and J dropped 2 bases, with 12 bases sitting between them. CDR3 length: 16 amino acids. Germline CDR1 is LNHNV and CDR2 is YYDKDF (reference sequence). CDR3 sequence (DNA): TGTGCCACCAGCAGAGATAGGGATGGGGTCACAGATACGCAGTATTTT. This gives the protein CATSRDRDGVTDTQYF.

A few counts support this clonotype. DNA of the CDR3: TGCGCCAGCAGCCAAGGGGCGAGCGGGGTGAGGGATACGCAGTATTTT. The encoded protein is CASSQGASGVRDTQYF. The rearrangement links TRBV4-1 to TRBJ2-3, with TRBD2 identical over 7 bases. Germline CDR1 and CDR2: MGHRA and YSYEKL. J lost 6 bases, V lost 1 base, and 10 bases had no gene match. The CDR3 is 16 residues long.

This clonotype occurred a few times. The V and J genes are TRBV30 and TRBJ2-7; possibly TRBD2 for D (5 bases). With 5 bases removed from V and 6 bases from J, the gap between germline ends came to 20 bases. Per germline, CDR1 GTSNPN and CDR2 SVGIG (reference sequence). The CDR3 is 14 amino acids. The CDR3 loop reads CAWSFTLRTAEQYF. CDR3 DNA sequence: TGTGCCTGGTCTTTCACACTGAGGACTGCCGAGCAGTACTTC.

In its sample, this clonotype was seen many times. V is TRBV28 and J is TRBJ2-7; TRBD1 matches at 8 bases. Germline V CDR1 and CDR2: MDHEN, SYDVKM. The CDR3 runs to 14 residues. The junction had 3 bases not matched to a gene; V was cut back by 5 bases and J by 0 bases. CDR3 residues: CASSETGGSYEQYF. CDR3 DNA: TGTGCCAGCAGTGAAACAGGGGGCTCCTACGAGCAGTACTTC.